Below, one T cell receptor (beta chain) is given with its context. As yet, its antigen is unknown. The data are from a study of shared clonotypes between healthy human individuals. This CDR3 contains 14 residues. Germline values: CDR1 MNHNS, CDR2 SASEGT. V lost 11 bases and J 3 bases, leaving 19 bases between the germline ends. Points from the study as a whole: Lower generation probabilities were found for non-shared clonotypes than for those shared by all four donors.

Method: immunoSEQ multiplex PCR; TCRdb's copy keeps in-frame clones and lacks some. The data show about 2.1 million clones, 93% seen once. CD45RO-negative cells were positively selected for CCR7, leaving out terminally differentiated effector memory CD45RA+ cells. Specimen: naive CD8+ T cells from PBMCs. The source of this sequence is a man aged 18-30 years in good health. Some clones in this sample may be carry-over from other donors' samples. V gene TRBV6-1 combines with J gene TRBJ1-1, with a possible D match to TRBD1 (5 bases). In DNA, the CDR3 is TGTGCCGGGAATATCAGCCCAGGGTACACTGAAGCTTTCTTT. This gives the protein CAGNISPGYTEAFF.